The entry below gives a single TCR beta chain sequence along with its context. Its antigen is unidentified. This CDR3 contains 14 residues. Trimming took off 1 base at V and 1 base at J, with 11 bases between the two ends. Per germline, CDR1 DFQATT and CDR2 SNEGSKA (reference sequence). The sample belongs to a study of blood T cells in healthy people across ages. Whole-study results and caveats: Estimated diversity that came from one million T cells was considered an underestimate. Correlation between TCR beta diversity and naive T cell percentage was strong.

The authors extracted at least 6 micrograms of total RNA per sample. For the second PCR, which ran for 7 to 11 cycles, a sample-barcoded 5' primer and a J-beta primer mix were used. From the 5' RACE reads, TCRdb called clonotypes with MiXCR, one entry per CDR3 protein. The sample has 750,000 to 950,000 distinct CDR3 sequences; about 27% are singletons. Another study also made use of these data, one on T cells of mothers and their children. That source adds: Related mother-child pairs shared slightly more overlap than unrelated pairs, but the difference was non-significant.

This sequence joins TRBV20-1 and TRBJ2-7; D gene unclear. The source material was blood. The clonotype was recovered from a woman aged 40-49 years in good health. In DNA form, the CDR3 reads TGCAGTGCTAGAGTCCCTAGAGGATCCTACGAGCAGTACTTC. This gives the protein CSARVPRGSYEQYF.